This T cell receptor beta chain stems from a study of blood T cell repertoires in COVID-19 (dated by TCRdb to about 2020). Turning to the overall study: The collaborator samples originated in the United States, Italy and Spain and spanned the acute and convalescent phases of COVID-19. The prospective study material was composed of cDNA or gDNA derived from T cells, B-cell-depleted T cells, or PBMCs. Subjects who had been exposed to COVID-19, were actively infected with it, or had recovered from it provided the deeply sampled blood TCRbeta repertoires that made up the dataset. The repertoires were made available in a free public database intended to serve as a resource for research on the immune response to SARS-CoV-2. The samples were drawn from two sources: the first 160 participants of the ongoing ImmuneRACE study, and over 1,000 subjects contributed by 6 global collaborators. Nearly every sample came with metadata listing a de-identified subject ID, COVID-19 status, age in years and sex. Where HLA class I and class II types were available, the types were taken from metadata supplied by the sample provider, not from assay-based typing. Here is what the overall study found, with its caveats: How much clinical and demographic metadata was included differed by source and by participant, and the metadata was provided uncurated.

The immunoSEQ Assay, a bias-controlled multiplex PCR, was used to amplify TCRbeta CDR3 regions from genomic DNA. Concerning the study's data processing: Nucleated cell counts per sample were estimated from amplification of reference gene primers within the assay. To quantify the absolute abundance of each unique TCRbeta CDR3 rearrangement, sequence reads were collapsed and filtered. For each sample, productive Simpson clonality was calculated by taking the square root of Simpson's diversity index across productive rearrangements. TCRdb took over this immuneACCESS table, retaining in-frame rearrangements with V and J assigned. Such tables are incomplete; in checked studies, under half of the missing clones stem from an unresolved V gene, and the remainder is unexplained. The DNA was the basis for D and trimming; V, J and clone size are from that table. The sample table contains some 200,000 clones; only one count was recorded for 70% to 90% of them. The ten largest clones take up roughly 5% of the sample.

Trimming costs V 3 bases and J 5 bases, and their ends lie 18 bases apart. The germline V gene encodes CDR1 SGHRS and CDR2 YFSETQ. Including the terminal cysteine and phenylalanine, the CDR3 comprises 16 residues. CDR3 DNA is the only sequence kept; it has 48 bases, read in frame from the first base. Collaborating institutions collected whole blood in K2EDTA tubes following their own protocols. For TCRbeta analysis, collaborators shipped samples as frozen whole blood, isolated PBMCs, or DNA extracted from either of those sample types. Turning to this clone: The clone's antigen remains unknown. No base-level quality is on record; no much larger clone is a single base apart.

The rearranged segments are TRBV5-1 and TRBJ2-1, with TRBD2 as a weak D call on 5 bases. The sample taken for sequencing was peripheral blood. This receptor was taken from a woman in her thirties or forties with acute or convalescent COVID-19. The DNA sequence is as follows: TGCGCCAGCAGCTCGTCAGGACTTGCCCGCAACAATGAGCAGTTCTTC. It codes for CASSSSGLARNNEQFF.